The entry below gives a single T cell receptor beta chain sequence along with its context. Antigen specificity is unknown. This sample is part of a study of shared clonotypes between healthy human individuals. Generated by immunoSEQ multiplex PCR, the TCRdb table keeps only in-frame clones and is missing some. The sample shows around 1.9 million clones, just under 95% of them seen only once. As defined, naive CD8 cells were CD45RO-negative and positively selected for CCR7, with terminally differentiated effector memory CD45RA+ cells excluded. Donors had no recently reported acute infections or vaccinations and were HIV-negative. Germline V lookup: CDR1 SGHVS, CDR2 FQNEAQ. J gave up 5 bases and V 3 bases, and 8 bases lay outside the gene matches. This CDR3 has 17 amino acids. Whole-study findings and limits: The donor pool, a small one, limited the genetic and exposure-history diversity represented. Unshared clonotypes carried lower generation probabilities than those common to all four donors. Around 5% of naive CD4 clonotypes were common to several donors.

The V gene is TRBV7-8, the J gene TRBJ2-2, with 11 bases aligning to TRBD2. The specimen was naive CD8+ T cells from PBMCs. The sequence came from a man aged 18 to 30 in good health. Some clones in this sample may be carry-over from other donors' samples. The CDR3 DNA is TGTGCCAGCAGCTTGGAGCTAGCGGGAGGTTCTACCGGGGAGCTGTTTTTT. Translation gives CASSLELAGGSTGELFF.